The 21 T cell receptor beta chains below come from one sample, sequenced in a study of vaccination and CD4 T cells after COVID-19. Treatment denoted: approximately nine-day PBMC culture with coronavirus spike peptide pools or control peptides (ViraFEST assay). It was before the COVID-19 pandemic (2011-2018) that the unexposed donor's CD4+ T cells were collected. The study sequenced cultured CD4+ T cell DNA using the Oncomine TCR Beta short-read assay. TCRdb redid the calling of the PCR reads with MiXCR, one entry per CDR3 protein. This table has approximately 7,000 distinct CDR3 sequences, around 30% appearing once. No antigens are known for them. Sequenced sample: CD4+ T cells from blood, cultured in vitro. The receptors were gathered from a human donor in good health.

A word on this clonotype: The junction does not match germline at one end; this may be a read error. The chain combines TRBV6-5 with TRBJ1-2; D unresolved. Germline values: CDR1 MNHEY, CDR2 SVGAGI. The CDR3 runs 16 residues. The CDR3 coding sequence is TGTGCCAGCAGTAACTCGACCGGTTTTACGAGCTATGGCTACACCTTC. This codes for CASSNSTGFTSYGYTF.

Only a few counts were recorded for this clonotype. The CDR3 spells CASSPLPDTQYF. The CDR3 DNA reads TGTGCCAGCAGCCCATTACCAGATACGCAGTATTTT. The chain combines TRBV7-6 with TRBJ2-3, with D hard to call. The CDR3 runs to 12 residues. CDR1 and CDR2 from the germline V gene are SGHVS and FNYEAQ. Trimming left V 5 bases short and J 4 bases short, with 7 bases between.

By its share, this clonotype is medium-sized. This chain connects TRBV20-1 to TRBJ1-5; no reliable D call. CDR3 size: 15 residues. Trimming took 3 bases from V and 0 from J, leaving 12 bases between them. Germline V gene data show CDR1 as DFQATT and CDR2 as SNEGSKA (reference sequence). CDR3 in DNA: TGCAGTGCTAGGGCAGGCTCTTATAGCAATCAGCCCCAGCATTTT. The encoded protein is CSARAGSYSNQPQHF.

CDR3 amino acids: CASSLYRQNYGYTF. The CDR3 coding sequence is TGTGCCAGCAGTTTATACCGACAGAACTATGGCTACACCTTC. The V call is TRBV27, the J call TRBJ1-2; perhaps TRBD1 as D (5 bases). From germline, CDR1 is MNHEY and CDR2 SMNVEV (reference sequence). Trimming removed 1 base at V and 2 bases at J, with 8 bases between. The CDR3 is made up of 14 amino acids.

The V gene is TRBV20-1, the J gene TRBJ2-3, with TRBD2 matching over 10 bases. The CDR3 totals 14 residues. Germline CDR1 reads DFQATT; CDR2 reads SNEGSKA (reference sequence). The trim removed 6 bases at V and 6 bases at J, leaving 9 bases unmatched. CDR3 loop: CSAPNSGGMDTQYF. The CDR3 DNA reads TGCAGTGCCCCGAATAGCGGGGGGATGGATACGCAGTATTTT.

The rearrangement uses TRBV7-8 and TRBJ2-3; either TRBD1 or TRBD2 may fit D (5 bases each). The V end lost 4 bases, the J end lost 14 bases, and 16 bases lay between the germline ends. This CDR3 contains 12 residues. Germline V gives CDR1 SGHVS, CDR2 FQNEAQ. The CDR3 is CASSSYRDPMYF. For the CDR3, the DNA is TGTGCCAGCAGCTCGTACCGGGACCCCATGTATTTT.

By proportion, this clonotype is medium-sized. The chain employs TRBV27 and TRBJ1-5; 10 nucleotides agree with TRBD1. The CDR3 is made up of 15 amino acids. The V gene's germline CDR1 is MNHEY and CDR2 SMNVEV (reference sequence). V shed 3 bases, J shed 4 bases, and the junction held 3 bases outside the gene matches. CDR3 region: CASSLGQGINQPQHF. CDR3 DNA: TGTGCCAGCAGTTTGGGACAGGGGATAAATCAGCCCCAGCATTTT.

This clonotype was counted only a few times. This chain uses TRBV7-2 with TRBJ1-1, with 8 bases aligning to TRBD1. This CDR3 has 15 residues. Germline V gene lookup returns CDR1 SGHTA and CDR2 FQGNSA. The V gene end was trimmed by 1 base and the J gene end by 5 bases; junction bases not matched to a gene: 6. The CDR3 reads CASSLESGGMTEAFF. DNA of the CDR3: TGTGCCAGCAGCTTAGAGTCAGGGGGCATGACTGAAGCTTTCTTT.

The chain is built from TRBV20-1 and TRBJ2-5; D unresolved. This CDR3 spans 11 amino acids. The V gene's germline CDR1 is DFQATT and CDR2 SNEGSKA (reference sequence). Deletions cut 4 bases from V and 2 bases from J, with 5 bases between. This chain's CDR3 is CSATVQETQYF. The DNA for the CDR3 is TGCAGTGCTACGGTACAAGAGACCCAGTACTTC.

V usage is TRBV10-3 and J usage is TRBJ2-7, with 7 positions matching TRBD1. The CDR3 is made up of 11 amino acids. Losses at the gene ends were 10 bases for V and 4 bases for J; bases not matched to a gene: 4. Germline V gene sequence: CDR1 ENHRY, CDR2 SYGVKD. For the CDR3, the DNA is TGTGCCAGCGGACAGGCGTACGAGCAGTACTTC. Translating gives CASGQAYEQYF.

The chain combines TRBV5-1 with TRBJ2-3; D ambiguous. CDR1 is SGHRS, CDR2 YFSETQ, per germline. Between the trimmed V and J ends, which lost 4 bases and 2 bases, there was a span of 8 bases. This CDR3 is built from 13 residues. CDR3 residues: CASSTKDTDTQYF. CDR3 in DNA: TGCGCCAGCAGCACTAAGGACACAGATACGCAGTATTTT. Drawing the rest from reference TRBV5-1 and TRBJ2-3, the complete variable domain is KAGVTQTPRYLIKTRGQQVTLSCSPISGHRSVSWYQQTPGQGLQFLFEYFSETQRNKGNFPGRFSGRQFSNSRSEMNVSTLELGDSALYLCASSTKDTDTQYFGPGTRLTVL.

V is TRBV6-1 and J is TRBJ1-1; the match to TRBD1 covers 8 bases. CDR3 size: 14 residues. In germline, CDR1 is MNHNS, CDR2 SASEGT. The V segment lost 7 bases and the J segment 4 bases; nucleotides outside the gene matches: 8. CDR3 DNA: TGTGCCAGCAAGGCGACAGGGGAGAGCACTGAAGCTTTCTTT. This encodes CASKATGESTEAFF.

The rearrangement links TRBV7-3 to TRBJ2-3; D is possibly TRBD1 or TRBD2 (7 bases each). V was cut by 1 base and J by 5 bases, with 10 bases left in between. Per the germline V gene, CDR1 is SGHTA and CDR2 is FQGTGA. The CDR3 sequence is 14 residues long. In nucleotides, the CDR3 is TGTGCCAGCAGCTTAAGCAGGGGGGGAGATACGCAGTATTTT. Protein product: CASSLSRGGDTQYF.

This clonotype was seen more than once but under ten times. The V gene is TRBV11-2, the J gene TRBJ2-2; TRBD1 matches at 9 bases. V was clipped by 6 bases and J by 6 bases; unmatched bases: 5. Germline loops: CDR1 SGHAT, CDR2 FQNNGV. The CDR3 is made up of 14 amino acids. CDR3 sequence reads: CASSWDRAAGELFF. In DNA form, the CDR3 reads TGTGCCAGCAGTTGGGACAGGGCCGCCGGGGAGCTGTTTTTT. Using reference TRBV11-2 and TRBJ2-2 for the parts outside the CDR3, the full variable domain is EAGVAQSPRYKIIEKRQSVAFWCNPISGHATLYWYQQILGQGPKLLIQFQNNGVVDDSQLPKDRFSAERLKGVDSTLKIQPAKLEDSAVYLCASSWDRAAGELFFGEGSRLTVL.

J is TRBJ2-2 and V is TRBV18; the D is unclear. The CDR3 length is 14 residues. The V gene's germline CDR1 is KGHSH and CDR2 LQKENI. V lost 5 bases, J lost 0 bases, and 7 bases lay in between. The CDR3 here is CASSVGTNTGELFF. The CDR3 DNA sequence: TGTGCCAGCTCAGTAGGGACGAACACCGGGGAGCTGTTTTTT. The variable domain in full, with the rest retrieved from reference TRBV18 and TRBJ2-2, is NAGVMQNPRHLVRRRGQEARLRCSPMKGHSHVYWYRQLPEEGLKFMVYLQKENIIDESGMPKERFSAEFPKEGPSILRIQQVVRGDSAAYFCASSVGTNTGELFFGEGSRLTVL.

Concerning this clonotype: A single base separates this from a much larger clone, so it may be a read error. The chain is built from TRBV4-1 and TRBJ1-2, with D unresolved. The CDR3 extends over 15 amino acids. CDR1 is MGHRA and CDR2 is YSYEKL in the germline V gene. V shed 8 bases and J shed 8 bases, with 24 bases lying between them. In DNA, the CDR3 is TGCGCCAGCGGCCGGGAGCGGGGAAACCGTCGGGGCTACACCTTC. It specifies CASGRERGNRRGYTF.

This clonotype is labeled medium-sized. CDR3 protein: CSAKDPSLDTGELFF. In DNA form, the CDR3 reads TGCAGTGCAAAGGACCCTAGCTTGGACACCGGGGAGCTGTTTTTT. V is TRBV20-1 and J is TRBJ2-2; TRBD2 is a possible D gene (5 bases). V was trimmed by 6 bases and J by 3 bases, leaving 17 bases between them. Germline lookup yields CDR1 DFQATT and CDR2 SNEGSKA (reference sequence). The CDR3 has 15 residues.

The gene calls are TRBV12-3 or TRBV12-4 and TRBJ1-5, with D possibly TRBD1 on 5 matching bases. The V end lost 5 bases, the J end lost 5 bases, and 22 bases lay between the germline ends. The CDR3 covers 17 residues. The CDR3 coding sequence is TGTGCCAGCAGTCCGGGGCCCGAGGTCCGTTGGGATCAGCCCCAGCATTTT. Its translation: CASSPGPEVRWDQPQHF.

This clonotype was seen more than once but under ten times. This chain joins TRBV30 and TRBJ1-2, with TRBD1 matching 7 bases. In germline, CDR1 is GTSNPN, CDR2 SVGIG (reference sequence). V shed 4 bases, J shed 4 bases, and the junction held 15 bases outside the gene matches. The CDR3 is made up of 16 amino acids. CDR3 protein: CAWKRDSPLRSYGYTF. The CDR3 coding sequence is TGTGCCTGGAAACGGGACAGCCCTTTACGTTCCTATGGCTACACCTTC. The variable domain in full, with the rest retrieved from reference TRBV30 and TRBJ1-2, is SQTIHQWPATLVQPVGSPLSLECTVEGTSNPNLYWYRQAAGRGLQLLFYSVGIGQISSEVPQNLSASRPQDRQFILSSKKLLLSDSGFYLCAWKRDSPLRSYGYTFGSGTRLTVV.

The rearrangement joins TRBV12-3 or TRBV12-4 to TRBJ1-6; D gene uncertain. The CDR3 length is 14 residues. Between the trimmed V and J ends, which lost 3 bases and 7 bases, there was a span of 10 bases. This CDR3 is CASSFGRRNSPLHF. CDR3 in DNA: TGTGCCAGCAGTTTTGGGCGGAGGAATTCACCCCTCCACTTT.

This clonotype was recorded a few times. The chain employs TRBV27 and TRBJ2-6; D remains unclear. Trimming removed 5 bases at V and 0 bases at J, with 11 bases between. In germline, CDR1 is MNHEY, CDR2 SMNVEV (reference sequence). The CDR3 totals 16 residues. DNA of the CDR3: TGTGCCAGCAGTCCCACTACGAGCTCTGGGGCCAACGTCCTGACTTTC. Translating it yields CASSPTTSSGANVLTF.